This TCR beta chain was recovered during a study of T-cell reconstitution after alpha-beta-depleted transplantation in children. This clonotype was found many times. Its antigen remains unknown. Library preparation (for TCRbeta) was performed with unique molecular identifiers. TCRdb processed the PCR reads anew with MiXCR; each CDR3 protein has one entry. The data contain 200,000 to 250,000 distinct CDR3 sequences, roughly 10% of them seen just once; the ten biggest clones take up 28%. Notes on the study in general: T-cell numbers and diversity one year post-transplant derived largely from freshly generated T cells. Several hundred expanded graft clones reportedly were the source of alpha-beta T cells about two months after transplant.

The source is a child under three years old with acute myeloid leukemia, due to receive a stem cell transplant. The sample consisted of PBMCs, taken before TCRalphabeta/CD19-depleted stem cell transplant.

In DNA, the CDR3 is TGTGCCAGCAGCTTAGGAACCGGATCGGATACGCAGTATTTT. It is translated as CASSLGTGSDTQYF. The J gene is TRBJ2-3, the V gene TRBV11-2; D ambiguous. Germline lookup yields CDR1 SGHAT and CDR2 FQNNGV. The CDR3 runs to 14 residues. V lost 1 base to trimming and J lost 6 bases, with 11 bases between them.